Given below is one T cell receptor beta chain in context. The data stem from a study of blood T cell repertoires in COVID-19. Study-wide context: Italy, Spain and the United States were the sources of the convalescent and acute COVID-19 samples. The cDNA or gDNA used as material had been derived from T cells, B-cell-depleted T cells, or PBMCs.

The germline CDR1 and CDR2 sequences are MGHRA and YSYEKL. Deletions cut 1 base from V and 4 bases from J, with 7 bases between. This CDR3 has 13 residues. Original processing notes: Amplification of reference gene primers provided the estimated nucleated cell counts. Using immunoSEQ multiplex PCR, the repertoire was profiled, and TCRdb retains in-frame clones only, with some absent. V and J calls and clone size follow that table, whereas D and trimming were derived from the DNA. This table has roughly 300,000 clones, under 90% appearing once. The sample was peripheral blood. This TCR was recovered from a woman aged 55-69 years with active or convalescent COVID-19. The chain combines TRBV4-1 with TRBJ1-2, with D perhaps TRBD1 (6 bases). In nucleotides, the CDR3 is TGCGCCAGCAGCCAAGGGGGGCTCTATGGCTACACCTTC. It translates to CASSQGGLYGYTF.